A selection of T cell receptor beta chains follows, all from one sample in a study of blood T cell repertoires in COVID-19. Using immunoSEQ multiplex PCR, the repertoire was profiled, and TCRdb retains in-frame clones only, with some absent. This sample yields 200,000 to 250,000 clones, of which 65% to 85% are seen a single time; 3% to 3.5% belongs to the top ten. What was sequenced was PBMCs or T cells enriched from blood (not recorded which). All receptors come from a woman aged 55-69 years who had recovered from COVID-19. Both conserved end residues are trimmed from each CDR3.

v_call: TRBV5-1; cdr3_aa: ASSLEGLAPDTQY
v_call: TRBV3-1/TRBV3-2; cdr3_aa: ASSPAGNGSPLH
v_call: TRBV27; cdr3_aa: ASSFIWGLNYGYT
v_call: TRBV7-8; cdr3_aa: ASSLLTSGSGGELF
v_call: TRBV7-9; cdr3_aa: ASSLEGAHTGELF
v_call: TRBV7-6; cdr3_aa: ASSSLAGTLGEQF
v_call: TRBV6-5; cdr3_aa: ASSPDREGQPQH
v_call: TRBV2; cdr3_aa: ASSGTGYSNQPQH
v_call: TRBV19; cdr3_aa: ASSIDLLGGITEAF
v_call: TRBV12-5; cdr3_aa: ASGLVSPGGAREQY
v_call: TRBV2; cdr3_aa: ASLRGLNEKLF
v_call: TRBV7-2; cdr3_aa: ASSPRGTANTEAF
v_call: TRBV5-1; cdr3_aa: ASSLAGQGALTEAF
v_call: TRBV15; cdr3_aa: ATSNPLGQSSGNTIY
v_call: TRBV27; cdr3_aa: ASKVQGSNTGELF
v_call: TRBV5-1; cdr3_aa: ASSLEQEAGELF
v_call: TRBV5-1; cdr3_aa: ASSLEQGRYNSPLH
v_call: TRBV6-2/TRBV6-3; cdr3_aa: ASSYRGGPNTEAF
v_call: TRBV21-1; cdr3_aa: ASRLPLAGSSYEQY
v_call: TRBV7-2; cdr3_aa: ASSSYTGTDEAF
v_call: TRBV5-4; cdr3_aa: ASRPYREGAEAF
v_call: TRBV9; cdr3_aa: ASSIGQEGYEQY
v_call: TRBV7-2; cdr3_aa: ASSPGPDRDYEQY
v_call: TRBV7-2; cdr3_aa: ASSETGAGNEQF
v_call: TRBV5-1; cdr3_aa: ASSFYTDTQY
v_call: TRBV5-1; cdr3_aa: ASSLGDTGYEQY
v_call: TRBV15; cdr3_aa: ATSRDLRGIGTDTQY
v_call: TRBV27; cdr3_aa: ASSSVATGADTIY
v_call: TRBV6-5; cdr3_aa: ASRQPNYGYT
v_call: TRBV7-3; cdr3_aa: ASSAQTRGGYT
v_call: TRBV7-6; cdr3_aa: ASSLGQGLADEQF
v_call: TRBV18; cdr3_aa: ASSKPGGATGYT
v_call: TRBV25-1; cdr3_aa: ASSKQGNNYGYT
v_call: TRBV19; cdr3_aa: ASSEGPNTEAF
v_call: TRBV29-1; cdr3_aa: SVEDLAGGTGELF
v_call: TRBV7-2; cdr3_aa: ASSPGTGRDIQY
v_call: TRBV14; cdr3_aa: ASSQDYGRNTEAF
v_call: TRBV7-7; cdr3_aa: ASSGLASRGETQY
v_call: TRBV6-2/TRBV6-3; cdr3_aa: ASSYSRDRGHQPQH
v_call: TRBV19; cdr3_aa: ASSPNRVGSVGYT
v_call: TRBV7-2; cdr3_aa: ASSSAGGATYEQY
v_call: TRBV15; cdr3_aa: ATSSRDLVNTGELF
v_call: TRBV20-1; cdr3_aa: SASEQGDSNYGYT
v_call: TRBV7-9; cdr3_aa: ASSPASTYEQY
v_call: TRBV3-1/TRBV3-2; cdr3_aa: ASSQVPAGGNYGYT
v_call: TRBV2; cdr3_aa: ASYPRRDDGYT
v_call: TRBV29-1; cdr3_aa: SVPGTGGTEAF
v_call: TRBV30; cdr3_aa: ACHRQGVRTPLH
v_call: TRBV2; cdr3_aa: ASSDWDRAGTEAF
v_call: TRBV5-6; cdr3_aa: ASSLEGTPIYEQY
v_call: TRBV6-2/TRBV6-3; cdr3_aa: ASSQPLAGGREQY
v_call: TRBV19; cdr3_aa: ASSTHSGTGNTIY
v_call: TRBV5-1; cdr3_aa: ASSPGDRNWEQY
v_call: TRBV4-1; cdr3_aa: ASSQDLSRGRTTYEQY
v_call: TRBV7-9; cdr3_aa: ASSLGLGQTDEPQH
v_call: TRBV14; cdr3_aa: ASSQVVNSEAF
v_call: TRBV29-1; cdr3_aa: SVETSGRANEQF
v_call: TRBV10-1; cdr3_aa: ASSGSSGNVELF
v_call: TRBV6-1; cdr3_aa: ASSERRATSTDTQY